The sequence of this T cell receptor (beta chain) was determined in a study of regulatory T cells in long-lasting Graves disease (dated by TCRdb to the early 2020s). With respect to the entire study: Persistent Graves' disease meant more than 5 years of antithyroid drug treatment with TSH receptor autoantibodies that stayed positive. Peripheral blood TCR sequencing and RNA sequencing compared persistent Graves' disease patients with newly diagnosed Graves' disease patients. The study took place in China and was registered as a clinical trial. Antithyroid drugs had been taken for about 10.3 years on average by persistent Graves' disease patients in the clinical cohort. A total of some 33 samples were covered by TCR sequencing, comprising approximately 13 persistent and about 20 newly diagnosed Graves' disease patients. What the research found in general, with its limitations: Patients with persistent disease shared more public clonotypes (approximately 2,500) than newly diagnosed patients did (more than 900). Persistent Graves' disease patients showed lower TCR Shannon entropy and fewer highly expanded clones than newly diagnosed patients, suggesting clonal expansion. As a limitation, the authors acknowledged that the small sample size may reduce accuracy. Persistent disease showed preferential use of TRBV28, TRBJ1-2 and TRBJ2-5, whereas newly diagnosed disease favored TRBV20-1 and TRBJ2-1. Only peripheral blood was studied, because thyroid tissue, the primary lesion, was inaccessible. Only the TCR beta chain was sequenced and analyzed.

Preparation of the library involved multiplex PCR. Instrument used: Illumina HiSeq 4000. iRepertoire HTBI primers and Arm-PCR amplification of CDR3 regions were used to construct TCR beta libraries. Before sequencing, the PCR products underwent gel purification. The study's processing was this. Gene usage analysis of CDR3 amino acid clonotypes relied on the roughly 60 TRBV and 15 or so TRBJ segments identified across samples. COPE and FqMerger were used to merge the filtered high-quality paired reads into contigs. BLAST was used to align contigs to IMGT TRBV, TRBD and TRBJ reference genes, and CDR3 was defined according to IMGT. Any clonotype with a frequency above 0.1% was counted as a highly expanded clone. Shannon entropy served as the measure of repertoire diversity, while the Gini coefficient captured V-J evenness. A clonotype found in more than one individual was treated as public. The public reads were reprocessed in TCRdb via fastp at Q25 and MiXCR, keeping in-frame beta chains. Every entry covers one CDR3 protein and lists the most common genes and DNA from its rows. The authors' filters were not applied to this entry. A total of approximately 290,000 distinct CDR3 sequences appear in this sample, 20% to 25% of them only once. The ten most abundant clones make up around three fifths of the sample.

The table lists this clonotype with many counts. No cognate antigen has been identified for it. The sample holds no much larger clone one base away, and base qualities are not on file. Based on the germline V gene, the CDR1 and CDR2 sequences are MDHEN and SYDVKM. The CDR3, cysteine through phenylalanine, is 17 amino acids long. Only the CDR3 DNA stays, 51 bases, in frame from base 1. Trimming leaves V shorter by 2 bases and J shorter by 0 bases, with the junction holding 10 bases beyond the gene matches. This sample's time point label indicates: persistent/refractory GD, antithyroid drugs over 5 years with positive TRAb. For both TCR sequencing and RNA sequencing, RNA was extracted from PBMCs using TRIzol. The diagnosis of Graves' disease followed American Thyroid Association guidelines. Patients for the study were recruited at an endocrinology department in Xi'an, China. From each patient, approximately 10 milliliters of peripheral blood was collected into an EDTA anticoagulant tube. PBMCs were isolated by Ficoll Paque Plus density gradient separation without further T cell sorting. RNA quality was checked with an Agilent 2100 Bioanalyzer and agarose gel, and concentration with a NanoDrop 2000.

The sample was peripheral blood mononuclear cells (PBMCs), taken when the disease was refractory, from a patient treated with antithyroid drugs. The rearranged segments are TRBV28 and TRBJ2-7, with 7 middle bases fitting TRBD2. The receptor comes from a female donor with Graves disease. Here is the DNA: TGTGCCAGCAGTTTACCCCCTTACAGCGGGGCCTCCTACGAGCAGTACTTC. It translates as CASSLPPYSGASYEQYF.